There are a few counts of the clone carrying this T cell receptor (beta chain). The data originate from a study of PD-L1 blockade in urothelial cancer. Across the study: About 90% of the 29 patients were men who had bladder-origin urothelial cancer. Analysis of the blood was performed 3 weeks (second dose) and 6 weeks after treatment start.

Patients' cancers were locally advanced or metastatic urothelial carcinomas. Each PCR had synthetic TCR analog templates added to it as a spike-in. TCRdb's copy holds only in-frame clones and misses some; the assay was immunoSEQ multiplex PCR. The sample carries roughly 41,000 clones, 82% recorded once. Germline lookup yields CDR1 GTSNPN and CDR2 SVGIG (reference sequence). The trim removed 5 bases at V and 7 bases at J, leaving 4 bases unmatched. The CDR3 has 13 residues. The starting material was PBMCs, obtained around atezolizumab (anti-PD-L1) treatment. V and J are TRBV30 and TRBJ1-4, with 10 bases that match TRBD1. This TCR was recovered from a man in his 60s with urothelial cancer. The CDR3 protein is CAWSDRGGEKLFF. CDR3 DNA: TGTGCCTGGTCGGACAGGGGGGGTGAAAAACTGTTTTTT. Complete variable domain (other parts from reference TRBV30 and TRBJ1-4): SQTIHQWPATLVQPVGSPLSLECTVEGTSNPNLYWYRQAAGRGLQLLFYSVGIGQISSEVPQNLSASRPQDRQFILSSKKLLLSDSGFYLCAWSDRGGEKLFFGSGTQLSVL.